The T cell receptor beta chain described here comes from a study of T cell responses to AZD1222 COVID-19 vaccine. CDR1 is SQVTM, CDR2 ANQGSEA, per germline. The length of the CDR3 is 13 residues. The ends were cut back, 3 bases at V and 4 bases at J, with 12 bases in the middle. Here immunoSEQ multiplex PCR was the method, and the copy in TCRdb shows in-frame clones only, minus some. Here the sample spans 130,000 to 150,000 clones, around 93% being singletons. The TCR originated in an adult in good health. The source was peripheral blood, collected on day 0 of AZD1222 vaccination. The chain has TRBV29-1 and TRBJ2-5; D is possibly TRBD2 (5 bases). The CDR3 reads CSVDKRLGETQYF. The CDR3 bases are TGCAGCGTTGACAAGCGGCTGGGAGAGACCCAGTACTTC.